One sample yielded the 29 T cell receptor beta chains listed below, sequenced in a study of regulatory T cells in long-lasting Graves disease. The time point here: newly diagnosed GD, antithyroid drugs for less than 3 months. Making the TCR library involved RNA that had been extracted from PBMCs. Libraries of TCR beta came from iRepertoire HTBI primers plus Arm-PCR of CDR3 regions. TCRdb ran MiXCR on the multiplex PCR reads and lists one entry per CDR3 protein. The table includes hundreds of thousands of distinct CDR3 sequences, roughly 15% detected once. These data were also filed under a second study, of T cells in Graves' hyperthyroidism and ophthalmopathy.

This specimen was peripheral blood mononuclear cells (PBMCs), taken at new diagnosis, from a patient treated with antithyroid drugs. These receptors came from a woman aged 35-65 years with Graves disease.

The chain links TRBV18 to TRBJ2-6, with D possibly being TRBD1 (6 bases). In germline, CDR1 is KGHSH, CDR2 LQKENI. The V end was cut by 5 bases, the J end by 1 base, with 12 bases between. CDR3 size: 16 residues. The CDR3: CASSNTRGSGANVLTF. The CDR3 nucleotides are TGTGCCAGCTCAAATACCAGGGGTTCTGGGGCCAACGTCCTGACTTTC.

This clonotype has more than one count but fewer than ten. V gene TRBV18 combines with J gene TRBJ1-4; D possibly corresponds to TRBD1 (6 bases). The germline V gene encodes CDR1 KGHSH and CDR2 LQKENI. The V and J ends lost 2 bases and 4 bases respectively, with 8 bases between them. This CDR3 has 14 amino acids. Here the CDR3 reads CASSPYRDNEKLFF. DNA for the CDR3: TGTGCCAGCTCACCATACAGGGATAATGAAAAACTGTTTTTT. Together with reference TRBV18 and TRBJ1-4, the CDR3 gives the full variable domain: NAGVMQNPRHLVRRRGQEARLRCSPMKGHSHVYWYRQLPEEGLKFMVYLQKENIIDESGMPKERFSAEFPKEGPSILRIQQVVRGDSAAYFCASSPYRDNEKLFFGSGTQLSVL.

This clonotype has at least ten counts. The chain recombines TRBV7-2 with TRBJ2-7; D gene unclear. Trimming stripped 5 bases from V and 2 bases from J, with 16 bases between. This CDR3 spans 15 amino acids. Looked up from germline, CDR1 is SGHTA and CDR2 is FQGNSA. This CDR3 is CASSPQPATPYEQYF. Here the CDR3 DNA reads TGTGCCAGCAGCCCACAGCCCGCGACTCCCTACGAGCAGTACTTC.

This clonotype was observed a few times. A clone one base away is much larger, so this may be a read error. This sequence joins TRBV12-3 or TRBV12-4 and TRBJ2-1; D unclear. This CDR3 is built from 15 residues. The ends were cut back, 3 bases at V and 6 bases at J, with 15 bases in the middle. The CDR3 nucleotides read TGTGCCAGCAGTTTCTCCTTACCAGGAAGCAATGAGCAGTTCTTC. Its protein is CASSFSLPGSNEQFF.

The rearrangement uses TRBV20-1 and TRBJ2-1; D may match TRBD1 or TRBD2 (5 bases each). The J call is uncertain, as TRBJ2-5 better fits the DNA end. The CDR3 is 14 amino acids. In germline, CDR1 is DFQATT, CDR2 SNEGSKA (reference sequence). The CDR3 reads CSAPTGDRQETQYF. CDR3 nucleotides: TGCAGTGCGCCGACCGGGGACCGGCAAGAGACCCAGTACTTC.

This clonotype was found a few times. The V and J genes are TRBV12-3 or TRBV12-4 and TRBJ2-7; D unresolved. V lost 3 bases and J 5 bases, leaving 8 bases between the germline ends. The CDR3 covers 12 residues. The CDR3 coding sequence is TGTGCCAGCAGTTTCACCACCCACGAGCAGTACTTC. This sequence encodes CASSFTTHEQYF.

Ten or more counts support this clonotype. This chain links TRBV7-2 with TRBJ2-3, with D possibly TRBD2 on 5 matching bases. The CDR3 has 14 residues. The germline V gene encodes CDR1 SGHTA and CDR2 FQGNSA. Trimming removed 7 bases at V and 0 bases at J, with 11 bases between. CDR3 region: CASTESGSTDTQYF. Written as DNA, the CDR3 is TGTGCCAGCACCGAATCGGGGAGCACAGATACGCAGTATTTT. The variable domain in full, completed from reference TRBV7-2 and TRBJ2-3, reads GAGVSQSPSNKVTEKGKDVELRCDPISGHTALYWYRQSLGQGLEFLIYFQGNSAPDKSGLPSDRFSAERTGGSVSTLTIQRTQQEDSAVYLCASTESGSTDTQYFGPGTRLTVL.

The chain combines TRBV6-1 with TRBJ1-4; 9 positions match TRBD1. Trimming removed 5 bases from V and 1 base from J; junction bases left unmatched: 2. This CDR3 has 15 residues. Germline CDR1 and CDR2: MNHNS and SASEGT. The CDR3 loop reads CASSRQGGTNEKLFF. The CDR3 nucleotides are TGTGCCAGCAGTCGACAGGGGGGAACTAATGAAAAACTGTTTTTT.

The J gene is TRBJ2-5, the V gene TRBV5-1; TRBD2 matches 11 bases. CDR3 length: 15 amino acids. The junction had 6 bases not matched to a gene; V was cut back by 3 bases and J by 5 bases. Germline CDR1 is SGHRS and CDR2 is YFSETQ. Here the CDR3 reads CASSYPTSGGETQYF. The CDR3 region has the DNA TGCGCCAGCAGCTACCCCACTAGCGGGGGTGAGACCCAGTACTTC.

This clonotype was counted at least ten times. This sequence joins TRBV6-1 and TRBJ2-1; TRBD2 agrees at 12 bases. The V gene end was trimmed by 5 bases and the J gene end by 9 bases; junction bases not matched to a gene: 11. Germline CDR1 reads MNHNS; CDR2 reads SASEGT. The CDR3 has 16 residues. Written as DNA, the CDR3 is TGTGCCAGCAGTCGATACTCTAGCGGGGGGGCCGGTGAGCAGTTCTTC. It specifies CASSRYSSGGAGEQFF.

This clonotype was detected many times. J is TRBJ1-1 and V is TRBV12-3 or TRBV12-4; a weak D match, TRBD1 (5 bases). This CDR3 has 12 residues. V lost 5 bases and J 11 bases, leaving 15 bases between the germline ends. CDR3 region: CASSESDAGAFF. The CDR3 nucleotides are TGTGCCAGCAGTGAAAGTGACGCAGGGGCTTTCTTT.

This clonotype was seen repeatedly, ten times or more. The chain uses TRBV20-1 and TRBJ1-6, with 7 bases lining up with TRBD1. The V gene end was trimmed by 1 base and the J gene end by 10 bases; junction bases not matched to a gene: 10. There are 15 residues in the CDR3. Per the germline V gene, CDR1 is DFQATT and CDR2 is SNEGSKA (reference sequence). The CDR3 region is CSARGPGGNESPLHF. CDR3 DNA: TGCAGTGCTAGAGGCCCAGGGGGTAATGAATCACCCCTCCACTTT.

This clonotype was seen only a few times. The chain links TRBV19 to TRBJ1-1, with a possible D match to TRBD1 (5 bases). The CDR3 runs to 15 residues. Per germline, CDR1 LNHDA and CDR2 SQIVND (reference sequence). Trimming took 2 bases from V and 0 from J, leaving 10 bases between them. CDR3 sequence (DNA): TGTGCCAGTAGTATACATGGGGGAATGAACACTGAAGCTTTCTTT. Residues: CASSIHGGMNTEAFF.

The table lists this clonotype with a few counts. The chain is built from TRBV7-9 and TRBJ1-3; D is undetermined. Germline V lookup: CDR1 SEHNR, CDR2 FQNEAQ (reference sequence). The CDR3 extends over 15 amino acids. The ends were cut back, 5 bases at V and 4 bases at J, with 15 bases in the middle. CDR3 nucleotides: TGTGCCAGCAGCCGGCAACAGTTTTCGGGAAACACCATATATTTT. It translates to CASSRQQFSGNTIYF.

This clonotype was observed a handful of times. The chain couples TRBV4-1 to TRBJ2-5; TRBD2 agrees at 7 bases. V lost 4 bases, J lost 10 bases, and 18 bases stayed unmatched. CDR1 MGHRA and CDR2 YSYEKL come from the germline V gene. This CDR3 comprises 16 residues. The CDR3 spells CASSPQRGKNYGDQYF. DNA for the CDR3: TGCGCCAGCAGCCCCCAGCGGGGAAAGAATTATGGAGACCAGTACTTC.

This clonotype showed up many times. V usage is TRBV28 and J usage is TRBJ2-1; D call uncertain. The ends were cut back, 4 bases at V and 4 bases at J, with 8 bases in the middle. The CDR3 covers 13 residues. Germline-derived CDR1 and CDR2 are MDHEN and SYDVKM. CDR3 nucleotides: TGTGCCAGCAGTTCCTCCCGTTACAATGAGCAGTTCTTC. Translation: CASSSSRYNEQFF.

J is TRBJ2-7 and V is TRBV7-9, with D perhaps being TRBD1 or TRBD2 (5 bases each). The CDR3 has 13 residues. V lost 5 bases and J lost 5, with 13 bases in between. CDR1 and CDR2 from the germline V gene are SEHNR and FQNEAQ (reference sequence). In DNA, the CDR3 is TGTGCCAGCAGCAGTGGGGGTGTCCACGAGCAGTACTTC. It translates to CASSSGGVHEQYF.

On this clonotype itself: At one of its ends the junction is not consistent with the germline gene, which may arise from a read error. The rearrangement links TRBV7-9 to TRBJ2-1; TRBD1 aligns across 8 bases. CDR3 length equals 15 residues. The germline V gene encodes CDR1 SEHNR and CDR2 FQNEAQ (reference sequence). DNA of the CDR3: TGTGTCAGCAGCTCCCGGACAGGGACCTACAATGAGCAGTTCTTC. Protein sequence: CVSSSRTGTYNEQFF.

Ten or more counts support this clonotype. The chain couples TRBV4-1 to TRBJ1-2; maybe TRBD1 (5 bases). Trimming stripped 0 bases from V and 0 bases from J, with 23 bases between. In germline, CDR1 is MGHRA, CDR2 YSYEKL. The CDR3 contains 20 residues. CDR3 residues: CASSQEPTRGGPFSNYGYTF. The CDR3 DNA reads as TGCGCCAGCAGCCAAGAGCCTACTCGGGGGGGACCCTTCTCTAACTATGGCTACACCTTC.

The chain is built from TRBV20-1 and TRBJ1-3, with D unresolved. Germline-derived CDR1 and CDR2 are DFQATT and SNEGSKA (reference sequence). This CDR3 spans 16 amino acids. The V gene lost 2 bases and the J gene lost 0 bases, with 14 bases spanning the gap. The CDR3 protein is CSARKPAGYSGNTIYF. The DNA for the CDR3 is TGCAGTGCTAGAAAACCAGCGGGATACTCTGGAAACACCATATATTTT.

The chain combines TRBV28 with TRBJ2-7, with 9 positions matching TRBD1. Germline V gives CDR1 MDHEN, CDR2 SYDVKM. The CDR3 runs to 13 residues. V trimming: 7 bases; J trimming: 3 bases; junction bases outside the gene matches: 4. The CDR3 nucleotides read TGTGCCAGCATTCCGGGACAGGGCTACGAGCAGTACTTC. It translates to CASIPGQGYEQYF.

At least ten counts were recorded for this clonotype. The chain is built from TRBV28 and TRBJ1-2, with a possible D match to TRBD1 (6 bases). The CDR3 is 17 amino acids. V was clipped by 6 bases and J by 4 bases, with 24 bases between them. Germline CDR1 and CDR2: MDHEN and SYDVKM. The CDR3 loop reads CASRMPTGRAESYGYTF. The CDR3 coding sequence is TGTGCCAGCAGGATGCCCACAGGGAGGGCCGAATCCTATGGCTACACCTTC.

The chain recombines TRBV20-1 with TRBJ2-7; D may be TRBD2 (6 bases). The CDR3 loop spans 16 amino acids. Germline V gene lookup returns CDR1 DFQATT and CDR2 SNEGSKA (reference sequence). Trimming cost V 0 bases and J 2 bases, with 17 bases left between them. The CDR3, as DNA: TGCAGTGCTAGAGATCTTGACACTAGCTTCACCTACGAGCAGTACTTC. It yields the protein CSARDLDTSFTYEQYF.

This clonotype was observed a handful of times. CDR3 loop: CASSQDWTGEGYTF. The CDR3 bases are TGTGCCAGCAGCCAAGATTGGACAGGGGAGGGCTACACCTTC. This sequence joins TRBV3-1 and TRBJ1-2; 9 bases agree with TRBD1. Germline V lookup: CDR1 LGHDT, CDR2 YNNKEL (reference sequence). This CDR3 comprises 14 residues. Trimming took 0 bases from V and 8 from J; bases not matched to a gene: 4.

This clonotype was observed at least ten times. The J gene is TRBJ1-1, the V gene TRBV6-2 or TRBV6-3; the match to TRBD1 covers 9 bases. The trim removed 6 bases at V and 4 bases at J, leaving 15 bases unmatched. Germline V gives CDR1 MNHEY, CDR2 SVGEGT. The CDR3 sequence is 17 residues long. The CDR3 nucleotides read TGTGCCAGCAGAAACAGGGGGCGAATTACGTTTGGCACTGAAGCTTTCTTT. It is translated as CASRNRGRITFGTEAFF.

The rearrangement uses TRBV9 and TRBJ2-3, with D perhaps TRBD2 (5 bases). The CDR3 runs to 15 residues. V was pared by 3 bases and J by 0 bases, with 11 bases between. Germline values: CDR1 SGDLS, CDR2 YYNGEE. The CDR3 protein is CASSGILGSTDTQYF. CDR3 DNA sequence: TGTGCCAGCAGCGGAATACTAGGAAGCACAGATACGCAGTATTTT.

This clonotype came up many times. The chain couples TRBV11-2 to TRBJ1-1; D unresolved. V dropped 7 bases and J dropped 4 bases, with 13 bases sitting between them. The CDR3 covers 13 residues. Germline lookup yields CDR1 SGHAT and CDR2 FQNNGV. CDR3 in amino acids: CASKSEITTEAFF. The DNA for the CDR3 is TGTGCCAGCAAATCAGAAATTACCACTGAAGCTTTCTTT.

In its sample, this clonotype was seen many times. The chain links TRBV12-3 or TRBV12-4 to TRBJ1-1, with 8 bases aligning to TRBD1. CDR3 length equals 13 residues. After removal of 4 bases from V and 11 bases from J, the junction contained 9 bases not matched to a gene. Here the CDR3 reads CASSSRGRYFAFF. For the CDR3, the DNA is TGTGCCAGCAGTTCCAGGGGGCGATACTTTGCTTTCTTT.

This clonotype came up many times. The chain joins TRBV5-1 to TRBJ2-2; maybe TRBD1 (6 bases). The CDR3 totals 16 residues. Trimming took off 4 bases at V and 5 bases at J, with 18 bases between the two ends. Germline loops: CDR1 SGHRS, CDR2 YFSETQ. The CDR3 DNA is TGCGCCAGCAGCCCCTTTGGACAGCTCGGAACCGGGGAGCTGTTTTTT. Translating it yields CASSPFGQLGTGELFF.